Listed here are 2 T cell receptor beta chains from one sample, sequenced in a study of neurological immune-mediated disorders. One entry per CDR3 protein results from TCRdb running MiXCR on the 5' RACE reads. The table records approximately 51,000 distinct CDR3 sequences, around 3.1% of them present only once. The sequencing sample was made of PBMCs. The origin of the receptors is a man between 35 and 55 years old with multiple sclerosis.

This clonotype was counted ten times or more. The chain links TRBV15 to TRBJ2-5; TRBD1 agrees at 7 bases. This CDR3 comprises 15 residues. The V gene's germline CDR1 is LNHNV and CDR2 YYDKDF (reference sequence). The V segment lost 1 base and the J segment 0 bases; nucleotides outside the gene matches: 2. The CDR3 bases are TGTGCCACCAGCAGAGGACAGGGATACCAAGAGACCCAGTACTTC. Its translation is CATSRGQGYQETQYF.

This clonotype was observed a few times. CDR3 sequence reads: CASSFSGGPGETQYF. As DNA, the CDR3 is TGTGCCAGCAGTTTTAGTGGGGGGCCGGGAGAGACCCAGTACTTC. This chain uses TRBV12-3 or TRBV12-4 with TRBJ2-5; tentatively, D is TRBD1 or TRBD2 (6 bases each). V lost 3 bases and J lost 4, with 15 bases in between. The CDR3 totals 15 residues.